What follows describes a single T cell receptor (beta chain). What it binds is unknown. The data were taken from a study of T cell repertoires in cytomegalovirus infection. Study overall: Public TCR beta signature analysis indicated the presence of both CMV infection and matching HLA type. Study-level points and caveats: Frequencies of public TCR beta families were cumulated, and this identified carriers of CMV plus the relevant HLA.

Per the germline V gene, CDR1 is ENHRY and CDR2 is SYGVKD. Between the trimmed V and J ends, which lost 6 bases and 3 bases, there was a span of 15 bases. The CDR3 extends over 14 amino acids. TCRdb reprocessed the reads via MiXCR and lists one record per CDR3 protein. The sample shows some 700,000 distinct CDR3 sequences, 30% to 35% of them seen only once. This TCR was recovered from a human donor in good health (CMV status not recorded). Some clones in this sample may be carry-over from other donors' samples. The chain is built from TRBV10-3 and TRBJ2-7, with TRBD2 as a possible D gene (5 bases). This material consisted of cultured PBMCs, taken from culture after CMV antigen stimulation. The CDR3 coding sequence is TGTGCCATCAGGAAGGTCGGGGATTTCTACGAGCAGTACTTC. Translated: CAIRKVGDFYEQYF.